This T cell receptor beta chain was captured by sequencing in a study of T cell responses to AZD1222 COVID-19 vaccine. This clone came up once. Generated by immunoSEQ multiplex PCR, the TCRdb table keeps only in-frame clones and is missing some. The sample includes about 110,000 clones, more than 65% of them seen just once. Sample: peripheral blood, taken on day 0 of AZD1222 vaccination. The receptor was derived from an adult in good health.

The CDR3 sequence is CASTTQGYQPQHF. The CDR3 nucleotides are TGTGCCAGCACCACTCAGGGGTATCAGCCCCAGCATTTT. The chain has TRBV2 and TRBJ1-5, with D possibly TRBD1 on 6 matching bases. The CDR3 extends over 13 amino acids. V lost 7 bases, J lost 5 bases, and 12 bases lay in between. Germline V gene data show CDR1 as SNHLY and CDR2 as FYNNEI.